The 8 T cell receptor beta chains below were found in one sample sequenced in a study of T cell responses to AZD1222 COVID-19 vaccine. Only in-frame clones appear in the TCRdb table, and some are missing; sequencing was by immunoSEQ multiplex PCR. The table lists over 100,000 clones, about 86% of them singletons. This material consisted of peripheral blood, taken on day 0 of AZD1222 vaccination. These receptors were obtained from an adult in good health.

The chain is built from TRBV9 and TRBJ1-1, with D perhaps matching TRBD1 (5 bases). Trimming took off 3 bases at V and 12 bases at J, with 24 bases between the two ends. Germline V gene sequence: CDR1 SGDLS, CDR2 YYNGEE. CDR3 length equals 15 residues. In nucleotides, the CDR3 is TGTGCCAGCAGCGGGAATCTGGGCAGGGCCCTCCAACCTTTCTTT. Protein sequence: CASSGNLGRALQPFF.

V is TRBV5-1 and J is TRBJ2-1; the D gene could be TRBD1 or TRBD2 (5 bases each). From germline, CDR1 is SGHRS and CDR2 YFSETQ. V shed 0 bases and J shed 2 bases, with 12 bases lying between them. The length of the CDR3 is 16 residues. The CDR3 here is CASSLAWGFAYNEQFF. The CDR3 nucleotides are TGCGCCAGCAGCTTGGCCTGGGGGTTTGCCTACAATGAGCAGTTCTTC.

This clone has a handful of counts. This chain joins TRBV6-5 and TRBJ2-1; 7 nucleotides align to TRBD2. The CDR3 is made up of 13 amino acids. V was clipped by 6 bases and J by 6 bases; unmatched bases: 5. Germline loops: CDR1 MNHEY, CDR2 SVGAGI. CDR3: CASRRAGSNEQFF. CDR3 bases: TGTGCCAGCAGGCGAGCGGGGAGCAATGAGCAGTTCTTC.

This clone was observed once. Written as DNA, the CDR3 is TGTGCCAGCAGTTTTCAGGGGGCCGTGGCCACTGAAGCTTTCTTT. Translation: CASSFQGAVATEAFF. The chain carries TRBV6-5 and TRBJ1-1; 8 bases match TRBD1. This CDR3 is built from 15 residues. Germline V CDR1 and CDR2: MNHEY, SVGAGI. The J segment lost 4 bases and the V segment lost 4 bases, leaving 8 bases of the junction unmatched.

This chain connects TRBV7-8 to TRBJ1-2; D ambiguous. Germline V gives CDR1 SGHVS, CDR2 FQNEAQ. This CDR3 has 13 residues. V was cut by 5 bases and J by 8 bases, with 15 bases left in between. The CDR3 DNA sequence: TGTGCCAGCAGCCCTCAGGTCATGGTCGGCTACACCTTC. Translated: CASSPQVMVGYTF. Combining the CDR3 with reference TRBV7-8 and TRBJ1-2 gives the whole variable domain GAGVSQSPRYKVAKRGQDVALRCDPISGHVSLFWYQQALGQGPEFLTYFQNEAQLDKSGLPSDRFFAERPEGSVSTLKIQRTQQEDSAVYLCASSPQVMVGYTFGSGTRLTVV.

This clone was seen more than once but under ten times. CDR3 in DNA: TGTGCCAGCAGCGTAGTCCCACATCCCAGCCCCGGGGAGCTGTTTTTT. This gives the protein CASSVVPHPSPGELFF. This chain uses TRBV9 with TRBJ2-2; no firm D call. Germline V lookup: CDR1 SGDLS, CDR2 YYNGEE. The CDR3 runs to 16 residues. Trimming removed 0 bases at V and 6 bases at J, with 15 bases between.

V usage is TRBV24-1 and J usage is TRBJ1-2; the match to TRBD1 covers 7 bases. The CDR3 runs to 16 residues. Losses at the gene ends were 0 bases for V and 2 bases for J; bases not matched to a gene: 5. The germline V gene has CDR1 KGHDR and CDR2 SFDVKD. CDR3 in DNA: TGTGCCACCAGTGATTTGGAGGGGGCTCAGAACTATGGCTACACCTTC. Translation gives CATSDLEGAQNYGYTF.

The V call is TRBV28, the J call TRBJ2-7; tentatively, D is TRBD2 (6 bases). Deletions cut 4 bases from V and 6 bases from J, with 16 bases between. Germline values: CDR1 MDHEN, CDR2 SYDVKM. This CDR3 has 14 amino acids. This CDR3 reads CASSSNSGALEQYF. Written as DNA, the CDR3 is TGTGCCAGCAGTTCCAATAGCGGCGCCCTCGAGCAGTACTTC.